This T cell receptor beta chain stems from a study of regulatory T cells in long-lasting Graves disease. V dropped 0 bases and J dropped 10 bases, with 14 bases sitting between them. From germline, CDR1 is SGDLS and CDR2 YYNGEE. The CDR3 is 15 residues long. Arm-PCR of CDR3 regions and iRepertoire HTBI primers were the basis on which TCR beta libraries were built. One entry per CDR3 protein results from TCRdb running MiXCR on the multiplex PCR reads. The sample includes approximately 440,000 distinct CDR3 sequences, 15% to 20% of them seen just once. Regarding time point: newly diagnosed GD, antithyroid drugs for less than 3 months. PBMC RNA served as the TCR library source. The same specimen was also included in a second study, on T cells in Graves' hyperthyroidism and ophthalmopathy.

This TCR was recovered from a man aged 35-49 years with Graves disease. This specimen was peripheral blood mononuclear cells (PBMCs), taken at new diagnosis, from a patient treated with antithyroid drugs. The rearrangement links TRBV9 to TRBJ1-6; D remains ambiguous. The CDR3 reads CASSVASGIASPLHF. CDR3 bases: TGTGCCAGCAGCGTAGCTTCCGGGATCGCGTCACCCCTCCACTTT.